A single T cell receptor (beta chain) is shown here with its context. The antigen remains undetermined. This same CDR3 is encoded by further DNA sequences in the sample. The data stem from a study of shared clonotypes between healthy human individuals. Findings and limits, study-wide: Sequencing depth was expected to affect clonotype sharing among donors.

Sequencing of unsorted PBMC DNA was carried out using ten immunoSEQ deep assay plates. Authors' methods: ImmunoSEQ output held junction-only sequences without quality scores, so filtering differed. The repertoire was sequenced with immunoSEQ multiplex PCR; TCRdb's copy has only in-frame clones and lacks some. From that table come the V and J calls and clone size; the DNA was used to work out D and trimming. The top ten hold 12% of the sample, which has about 480,000 clones, about 79% seen once. About 90 million PBMCs were counted before genomic DNA extraction. Per the germline V gene, CDR1 is SQVTM and CDR2 is ANQGSEA. Losses at the gene ends were 6 bases for V and 5 bases for J; bases not matched to a gene: 10. The CDR3 is made up of 14 amino acids.

The material sequenced was PBMCs. This chain connects TRBV29-1 to TRBJ1-2, with 9 bases identical to TRBD1. This clonotype originated in a woman between 40 and 55 years old in good health. Some clones in this sample may be carry-over from other donors' samples. CDR3 amino acids: CSVKSVGQGYGYTF. The CDR3 DNA reads as TGCAGCGTGAAATCTGTGGGACAGGGATATGGCTACACCTTC.